The present TCR beta chain was sequenced within a study of cytomegalovirus exposure and HLA in healthy donors. Study findings and constraints: The records held CMV serostatus as the only immune exposure information. Rarity marked most TCR sequences, yet some public TCRs occurred in many donors. Overall, about 160 TCR beta chains were annotated as cytomegalovirus-associated.

The primer mix had 60 Vbeta and 13 Jbeta primers. Original methodology: Roughly 11 million of the 80 million or so unique TCR beta chains counted in a later analysis were shared. TCRdb keeps only in-frame clones here, not all; method: immunoSEQ multiplex PCR. V, J and clone size are those of that table, while D and trimming were read from the DNA. The data hold about 84,000 clones, with 55% to 65% observed a single time. As to this clone: Its antigen is unidentified.

Germline V CDR1 and CDR2: SGHTA, FQGNSA. V lost 5 bases to trimming and J lost 5 bases, with 24 bases between them. The CDR3 runs 17 residues. The chain recombines TRBV7-2 with TRBJ1-1; D may be TRBD1 (5 bases). The receptor's source is a woman aged 40 to 49 in good health and CMV-seropositive. The material sequenced was PBMCs. DNA for the CDR3: TGTGCCAGCAGCCCAAGGTGGGGCTCCTCGAAGAGTACTGAAGCTTTCTTT. This codes for CASSPRWGSSKSTEAFF.